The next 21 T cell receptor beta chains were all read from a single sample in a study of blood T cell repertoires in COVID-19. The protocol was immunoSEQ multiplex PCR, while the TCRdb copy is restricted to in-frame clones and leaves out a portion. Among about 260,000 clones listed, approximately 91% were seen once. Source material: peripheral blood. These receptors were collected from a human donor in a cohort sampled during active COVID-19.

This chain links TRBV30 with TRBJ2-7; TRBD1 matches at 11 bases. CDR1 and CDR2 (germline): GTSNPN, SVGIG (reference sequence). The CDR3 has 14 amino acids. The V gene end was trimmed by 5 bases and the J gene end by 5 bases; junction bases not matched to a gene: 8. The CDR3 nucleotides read TGTGCCTGGGTGATGTGGGACAGGGGGGACGAGCAGTACTTC. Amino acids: CAWVMWDRGDEQYF.

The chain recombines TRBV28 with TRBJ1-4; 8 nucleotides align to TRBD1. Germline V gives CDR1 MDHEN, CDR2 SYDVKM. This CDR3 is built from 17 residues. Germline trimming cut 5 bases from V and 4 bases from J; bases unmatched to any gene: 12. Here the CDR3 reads CASSRGAGQAINEKLFF. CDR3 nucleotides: TGTGCCAGCAGTCGAGGCGCGGGACAGGCGATTAATGAAAAACTGTTTTTT.

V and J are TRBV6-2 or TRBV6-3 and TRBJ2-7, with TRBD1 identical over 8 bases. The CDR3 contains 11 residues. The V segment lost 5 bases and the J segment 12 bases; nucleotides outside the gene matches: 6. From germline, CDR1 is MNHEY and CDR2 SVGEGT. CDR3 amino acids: CASSDGQGRYF. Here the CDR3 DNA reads TGTGCCAGCAGTGACGGACAGGGAAGGTACTTC.

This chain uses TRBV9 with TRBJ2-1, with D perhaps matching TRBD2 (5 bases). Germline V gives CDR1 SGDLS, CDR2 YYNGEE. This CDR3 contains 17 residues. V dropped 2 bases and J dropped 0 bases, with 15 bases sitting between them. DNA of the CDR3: TGTGCCAGCAGCGTCGGACTCGAAGGTAACTCCTACAATGAGCAGTTCTTC. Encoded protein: CASSVGLEGNSYNEQFF.

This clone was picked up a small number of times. CDR3 coding DNA: TGTGCCAGCTGGAGCTACGAGCAGTACTTC. Translating it yields CASWSYEQYF. The chain couples TRBV6-5 to TRBJ2-7; D is ambiguous. Trimming left V 8 bases short and J 3 bases short, with 5 bases between. The CDR3 runs to 10 residues. CDR1 is MNHEY and CDR2 is SVGAGI in the germline V gene.

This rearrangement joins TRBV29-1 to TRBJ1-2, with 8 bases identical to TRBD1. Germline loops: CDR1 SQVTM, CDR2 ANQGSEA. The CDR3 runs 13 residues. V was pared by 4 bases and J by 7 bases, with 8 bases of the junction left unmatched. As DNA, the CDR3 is TGCAGCGTTGGACAGGGGATTAGGCGTGGCTACACCTTC. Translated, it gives CSVGQGIRRGYTF.

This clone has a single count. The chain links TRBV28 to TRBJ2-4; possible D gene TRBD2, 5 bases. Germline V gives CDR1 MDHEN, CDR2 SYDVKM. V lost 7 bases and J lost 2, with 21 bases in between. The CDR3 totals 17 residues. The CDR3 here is CASTSHLWVGSKNIQYF. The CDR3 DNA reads TGTGCCAGCACTAGCCATCTTTGGGTGGGGTCCAAAAACATTCAGTACTTC.

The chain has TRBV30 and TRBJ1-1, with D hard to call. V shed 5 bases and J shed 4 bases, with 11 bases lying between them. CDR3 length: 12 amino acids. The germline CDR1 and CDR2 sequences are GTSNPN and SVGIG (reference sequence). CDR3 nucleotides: TGTGCCTGGCATAGAAAGAGCACTGAAGCTTTCTTT. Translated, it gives CAWHRKSTEAFF.

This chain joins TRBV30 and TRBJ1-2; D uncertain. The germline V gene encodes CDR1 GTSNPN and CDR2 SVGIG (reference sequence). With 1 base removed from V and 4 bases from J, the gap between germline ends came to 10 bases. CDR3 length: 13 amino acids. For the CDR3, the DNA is TGTGCCTGGAGTGGCGGGGAGGGCTATGGCTACACCTTC. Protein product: CAWSGGEGYGYTF. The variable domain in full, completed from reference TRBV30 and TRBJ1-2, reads SQTIHQWPATLVQPVGSPLSLECTVEGTSNPNLYWYRQAAGRGLQLLFYSVGIGQISSEVPQNLSASRPQDRQFILSSKKLLLSDSGFYLCAWSGGEGYGYTFGSGTRLTVV.

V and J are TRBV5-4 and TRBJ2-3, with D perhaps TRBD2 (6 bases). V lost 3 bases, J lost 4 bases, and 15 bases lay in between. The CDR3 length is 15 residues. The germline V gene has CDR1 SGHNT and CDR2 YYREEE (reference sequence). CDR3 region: CASSSQLGGADTQYF. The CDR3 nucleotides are TGTGCCAGCAGCTCGCAACTAGGAGGGGCAGATACGCAGTATTTT.

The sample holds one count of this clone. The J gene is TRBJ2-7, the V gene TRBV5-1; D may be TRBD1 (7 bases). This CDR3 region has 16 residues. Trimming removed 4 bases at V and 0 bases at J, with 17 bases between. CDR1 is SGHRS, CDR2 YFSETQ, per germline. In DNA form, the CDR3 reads TGCGCCAGCAGCAAATTCCCCAGGGGGGACTCCTACGAGCAGTACTTC. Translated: CASSKFPRGDSYEQYF.

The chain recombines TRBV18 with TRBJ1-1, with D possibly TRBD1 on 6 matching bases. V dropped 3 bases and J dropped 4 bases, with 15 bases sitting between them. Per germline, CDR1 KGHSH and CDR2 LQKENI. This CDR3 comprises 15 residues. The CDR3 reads CASSPDTGRGTEAFF. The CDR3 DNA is TGTGCCAGCTCACCGGATACAGGGAGAGGCACTGAAGCTTTCTTT.

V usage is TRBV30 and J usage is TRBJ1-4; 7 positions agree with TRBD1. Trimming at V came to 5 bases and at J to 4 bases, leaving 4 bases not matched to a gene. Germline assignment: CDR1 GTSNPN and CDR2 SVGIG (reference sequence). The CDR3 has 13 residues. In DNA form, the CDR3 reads TGTGCCTGGGATTCAGGGGGTAATGAAAAACTGTTTTTT. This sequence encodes CAWDSGGNEKLFF.

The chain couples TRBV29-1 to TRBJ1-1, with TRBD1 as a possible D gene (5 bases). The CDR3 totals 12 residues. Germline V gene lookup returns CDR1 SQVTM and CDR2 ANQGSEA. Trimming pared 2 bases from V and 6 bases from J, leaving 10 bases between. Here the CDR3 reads CSVELAGPEAFF. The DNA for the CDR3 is TGCAGCGTTGAATTGGCGGGACCTGAAGCTTTCTTT.

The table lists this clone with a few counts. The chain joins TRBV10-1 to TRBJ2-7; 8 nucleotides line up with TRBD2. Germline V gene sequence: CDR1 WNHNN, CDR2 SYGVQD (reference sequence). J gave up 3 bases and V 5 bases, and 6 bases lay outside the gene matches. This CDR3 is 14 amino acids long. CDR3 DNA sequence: TGCGCCAGCAGTTCGCGGGGGGAAGGCTACGAGCAGTACTTC. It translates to CASSSRGEGYEQYF.

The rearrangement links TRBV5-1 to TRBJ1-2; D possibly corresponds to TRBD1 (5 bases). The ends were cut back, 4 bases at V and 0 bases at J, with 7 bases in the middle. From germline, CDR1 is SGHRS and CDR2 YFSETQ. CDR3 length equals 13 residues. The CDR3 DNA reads TGCGCCAGCAGCGAACAGGCTAACTATGGCTACACCTTC. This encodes CASSEQANYGYTF.

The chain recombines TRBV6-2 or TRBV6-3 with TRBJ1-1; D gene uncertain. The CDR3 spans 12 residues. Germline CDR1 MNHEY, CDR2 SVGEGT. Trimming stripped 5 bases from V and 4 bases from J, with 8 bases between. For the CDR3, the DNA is TGTGCCAGCAGTCTCTACTTCACTGAAGCTTTCTTT. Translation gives CASSLYFTEAFF.

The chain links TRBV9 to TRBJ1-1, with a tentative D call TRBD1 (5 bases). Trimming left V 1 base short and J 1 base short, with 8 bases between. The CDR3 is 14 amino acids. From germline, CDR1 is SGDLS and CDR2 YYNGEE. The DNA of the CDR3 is TGTGCCAGCAGCGTACTGGGGGGGAACACTGAAGCTTTCTTT. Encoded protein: CASSVLGGNTEAFF. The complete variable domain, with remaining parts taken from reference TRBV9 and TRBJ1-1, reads DSGVTQTPKHLITATGQRVTLRCSPRSGDLSVYWYQQSLDQGLQFLIQYYNGEERAKGNILERFSAQQFPDLHSELNLSSLELGDSALYFCASSVLGGNTEAFFGQGTRLTVV.

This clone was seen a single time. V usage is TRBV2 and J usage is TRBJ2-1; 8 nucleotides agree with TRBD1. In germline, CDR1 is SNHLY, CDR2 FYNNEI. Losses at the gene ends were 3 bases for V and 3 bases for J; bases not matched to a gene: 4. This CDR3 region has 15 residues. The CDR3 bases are TGTGCCAGCAGTGAGACAGGGGTGGACTACAATGAGCAGTTCTTC. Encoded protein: CASSETGVDYNEQFF. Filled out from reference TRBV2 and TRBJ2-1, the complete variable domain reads EPEVTQTPSHQVTQMGQEVILRCVPISNHLYFYWYRQILGQKVEFLVSFYNNEISEKSEIFDDQFSVERPDGSNFTLKIRSTKLEDSAMYFCASSETGVDYNEQFFGPGTRLTVL.

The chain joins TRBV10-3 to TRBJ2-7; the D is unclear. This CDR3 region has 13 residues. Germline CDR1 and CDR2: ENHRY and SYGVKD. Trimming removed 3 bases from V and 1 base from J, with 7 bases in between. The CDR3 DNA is TGTGCCATCAGTGACCAGGAATCCTACGAGCAGTACTTC. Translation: CAISDQESYEQYF.

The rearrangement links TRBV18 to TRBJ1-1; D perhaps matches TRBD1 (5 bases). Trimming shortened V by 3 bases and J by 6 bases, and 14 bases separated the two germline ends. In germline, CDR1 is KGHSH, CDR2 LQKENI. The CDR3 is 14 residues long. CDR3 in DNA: TGTGCCAGCTCACCTTCCCTCGGGACTTCTGAAGCTTTCTTT. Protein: CASSPSLGTSEAFF.